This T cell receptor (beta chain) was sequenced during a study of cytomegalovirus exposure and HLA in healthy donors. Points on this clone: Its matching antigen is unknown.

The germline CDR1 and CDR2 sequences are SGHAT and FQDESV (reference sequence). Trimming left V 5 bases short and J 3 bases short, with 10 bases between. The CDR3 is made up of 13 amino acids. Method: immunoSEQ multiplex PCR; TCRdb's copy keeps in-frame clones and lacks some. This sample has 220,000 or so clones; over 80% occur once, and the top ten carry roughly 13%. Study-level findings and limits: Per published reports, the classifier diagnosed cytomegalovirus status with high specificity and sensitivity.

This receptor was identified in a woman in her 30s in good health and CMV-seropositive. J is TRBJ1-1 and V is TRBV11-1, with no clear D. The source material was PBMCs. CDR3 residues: CASSPRLYTEAFF. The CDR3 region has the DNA TGTGCCAGCAGCCCGAGACTGTACACTGAAGCTTTCTTT. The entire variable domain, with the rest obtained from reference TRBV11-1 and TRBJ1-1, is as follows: EAEVAQSPRYKITEKSQAVAFWCDPISGHATLYWYRQILGQGPELLVQFQDESVVDDSQLPKDRFSAERLKGVDSTLKIQPAELGDSAMYLCASSPRLYTEAFFGQGTRLTVV.